This TCR beta chain is drawn from a study of CD8 T cells in ankylosing spondylitis. General study results and limits: It appeared that ankylosing spondylitis blood was characterized by a TCR beta motif of several highly homologous variants. In peripheral blood, disease-linked CD8+ clones occurred at relatively low frequencies.

Quantitative 5'-RACE with molecular barcodes generated TCR beta libraries. TCRdb reanalysed the 5' RACE reads using MiXCR and keeps one entry per CDR3 protein. The sample has a few hundred thousand distinct CDR3 sequences; roughly a tenth are singletons. The CDR3 sequence is 16 residues long. V lost 4 bases and J 3 bases, leaving 17 bases between the germline ends. Germline V lookup: CDR1 SGHKS, CDR2 YYEKEE (reference sequence). Comments on this clonotype: Antigen: not known.

The receptor's source is a male donor with ankylosing spondylitis or in good health (not recorded which). The sequencing input was blood, either unsorted or a sorted T cell fraction (not recorded which). The chain joins TRBV5-5 to TRBJ1-5; weak D call: TRBD1 (6 bases). CDR3 region: CASSAPEQGINQPQHF. CDR3 DNA: TGTGCCAGCAGCGCCCCGGAACAGGGAATCAATCAGCCCCAGCATTTT.